In this sample, the clone carrying this TCR beta chain turned up many times. Its antigen is as yet unknown. Total RNA and DNA came together from 20-30 mg of bulk tissue without cell sorting. Every tumor yielded five separate sampled regions. This specimen belongs to a study of tumor-infiltrating lymphocytes in primary liver carcinoma. Germline V gives CDR1 SGHAT, CDR2 FQNNGV. With 1 base removed from V and 10 bases from J, the gap between germline ends came to 17 bases. The CDR3 is made up of 15 amino acids. With around 500 ng total RNA as template and a constant-region primer, TCR beta cDNA was made. Slightly modified ARM-PCR, run as three nested multiplex PCR rounds, produced the TCR beta libraries. The study ran its first two PCR rounds for approximately 10 cycles each, using TRBV1-TRBV30 forward primers and a C-beta reverse primer. Each CDR3 protein gets one entry after TCRdb re-called the multiplex PCR reads with MiXCR. The sample carries 25,000 to 35,000 distinct CDR3 sequences, 70% to 80% recorded once.

Study observations and caveats: Overlap between tumor regions exceeded overlap of tumor with adjacent tissue or blood.

The TCR was taken from a woman younger than 45 with primary liver carcinoma and hepatitis B virus infection. The chain has TRBV11-2 and TRBJ2-1, with D maybe TRBD2 (6 bases). The specimen was liver tumor tissue from sampling region 3. Subset here: tumor region T3, left-lateral pole. CDR3 bases: TGTGCCAGCAGCTTAGTGTCGGGGGAAGGTAGCGAGCAGTTCTTC. Translating gives CASSLVSGEGSEQFF.